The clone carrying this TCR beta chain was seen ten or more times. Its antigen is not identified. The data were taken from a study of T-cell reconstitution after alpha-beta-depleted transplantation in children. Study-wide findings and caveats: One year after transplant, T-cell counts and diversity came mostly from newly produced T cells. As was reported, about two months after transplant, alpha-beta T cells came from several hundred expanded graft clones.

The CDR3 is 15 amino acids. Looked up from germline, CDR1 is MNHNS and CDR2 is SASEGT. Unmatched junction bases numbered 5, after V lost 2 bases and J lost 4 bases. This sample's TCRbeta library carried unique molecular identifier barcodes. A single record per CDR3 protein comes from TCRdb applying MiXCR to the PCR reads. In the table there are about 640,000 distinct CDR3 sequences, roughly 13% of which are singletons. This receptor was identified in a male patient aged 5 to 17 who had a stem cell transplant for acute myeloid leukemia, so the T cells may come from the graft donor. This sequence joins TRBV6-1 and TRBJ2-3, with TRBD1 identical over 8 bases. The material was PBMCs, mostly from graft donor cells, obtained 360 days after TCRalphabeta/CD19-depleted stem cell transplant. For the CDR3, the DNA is TGTGCCAGCAGTGAAAGACAGGGGCTCGCAGATACGCAGTATTTT. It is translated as CASSERQGLADTQYF.